A single sample gave rise to the 26 T cell receptor beta chains below, sequenced in a study of T cells in Graves' hyperthyroidism and ophthalmopathy. There were TCR beta CDR3 regions amplified from RNA transcripts. TCR CDR3 regions were first amplified by RT-PCR with HTBI primers. TCRdb itself ran the multiplex PCR reads through MiXCR, one entry per CDR3 protein. In the table there are about 400,000 distinct CDR3 sequences, about 15% of which are singletons. Sequenced sample: blood. The receptors derive from a woman aged 25 to 39 with Graves' hyperthyroidism.

This clonotype occurred a few times. This chain connects TRBV9 to TRBJ2-3; D possibly corresponds to TRBD2 (5 bases). Germline V gives CDR1 SGDLS, CDR2 YYNGEE. The V gene lost 5 bases and the J gene lost 0 bases, with 10 bases spanning the gap. This CDR3 region has 14 residues. As DNA, the CDR3 is TGTGCCAGCAGTGGTGGAGGTAGCACAGATACGCAGTATTTT. Its protein product is CASSGGGSTDTQYF.

This clonotype was found many times. The chain uses TRBV24-1 and TRBJ1-5, with D uncertain. Germline CDR1 KGHDR, CDR2 SFDVKD. This CDR3 has 14 residues. Trimming shortened V by 1 base and J by 3 bases, and 6 bases separated the two germline ends. The CDR3 coding sequence is TGTGCCACCAGTGATTTCGGGTCCAATCAGCCCCAGCATTTT. Its translation: CATSDFGSNQPQHF.

At least ten counts were recorded for this clonotype. V gene TRBV27 combines with J gene TRBJ1-2, with 8 bases matching TRBD1. The CDR3 has 13 amino acids. J lost 4 bases, V lost 5 bases, and 3 bases had no gene match. Germline loops: CDR1 MNHEY, CDR2 SMNVEV (reference sequence). DNA for the CDR3: TGTGCCAGCAGTAACCAGGGGGCCTATGGCTACACCTTC. Protein sequence: CASSNQGAYGYTF.

On this clonotype: A much larger clone differs from this one at a single base, so this may be a read error. V and J are TRBV3-1 and TRBJ2-3, with unresolved D. V lost 4 bases and J lost 2, with 7 bases in between. The CDR3 spans 13 residues. Germline lookup yields CDR1 LGHDT and CDR2 YNNKEL (reference sequence). For the CDR3, the DNA is TGTGCCAGCAGCCTCAAAGCCACAGATACGCAGTATTTT. It is translated as CASSLKATDTQYF.

The CDR3 DNA is TGTGCCAGTAGTATAGACTTCGGACAGGGGAGCTCCTACGAGCAGTACTTC. Residues: CASSIDFGQGSSYEQYF. V is TRBV19 and J is TRBJ2-7; 9 bases map to TRBD1. The CDR3 covers 17 residues. Germline CDR1 reads LNHDA; CDR2 reads SQIVND (reference sequence). After removal of 0 bases from V and 0 bases from J, the junction contained 6 bases not matched to a gene.

This clonotype has ten or more counts. The chain combines TRBV5-1 with TRBJ2-1; TRBD2 matches 7 bases. This CDR3 region has 16 residues. Looked up from germline, CDR1 is SGHRS and CDR2 is YFSETQ. V gave up 0 bases and J gave up 3 bases; unmatched junction bases: 6. The CDR3 here is CASSLVSGRVYNEQFF. The DNA for the CDR3 is TGCGCCAGCAGCTTGGTTTCGGGGAGGGTCTACAATGAGCAGTTCTTC.

The chain couples TRBV20-1 to TRBJ1-5; D ambiguous. The CDR3 spans 15 residues. The V end was cut by 0 bases, the J end by 1 base, with 10 bases between. Germline V gene lookup returns CDR1 DFQATT and CDR2 SNEGSKA (reference sequence). CDR3 residues: CSARDVAVSNQPQHF. As DNA, the CDR3 is TGCAGTGCTAGAGATGTTGCGGTGAGCAATCAGCCCCAGCATTTT.

In this sample, this clonotype turned up once. The DNA for the CDR3 is TGTGCCAGCAGCTTAACAGCTTCCACTGAAGCTTTCTTT. This gives the protein CASSLTASTEAFF. The chain couples TRBV7-3 to TRBJ1-1; D is uncertain. CDR3 length equals 13 residues. The V end was cut by 0 bases, the J end by 4 bases, with 6 bases between. Looked up from germline, CDR1 is SGHTA and CDR2 is FQGTGA.

In this sample, this clonotype turned up many times. The chain uses TRBV6-1 and TRBJ2-3; 7 nucleotides align to TRBD2. Germline V lookup: CDR1 MNHNS, CDR2 SASEGT. Losses at the gene ends were 0 bases for V and 4 bases for J; bases not matched to a gene: 4. The CDR3 length is 15 residues. The CDR3 nucleotides are TGTGCCAGCAGTGAAGCGGGAGGGCCGGCAGATACGCAGTATTTT. It encodes CASSEAGGPADTQYF.

This clonotype showed up many times. The junction and the germline gene differ at one end; a read error may be behind it. V and J are TRBV20-1 and TRBJ2-7; 9 bases are shared with TRBD2. Per the germline V gene, CDR1 is DFQATT and CDR2 is SNEGSKA (reference sequence). CDR3 length: 14 residues. The DNA of the CDR3 is TGCAGTGGTAGAGGACTAGCGTCTTCCTACGAGCAGTACTTC. It translates to CSGRGLASSYEQYF.

The V and J genes are TRBV18 and TRBJ2-1; 14 bases line up with TRBD2. CDR1 KGHSH and CDR2 LQKENI come from the germline V gene. The CDR3 consists of 19 residues. J gave up 0 bases and V 3 bases, and 7 bases lay outside the gene matches. In DNA, the CDR3 is TGTGCCAGCTCACCCATCCCCGGGACTAGCGGGAGCTCCTACAATGAGCAGTTCTTC. Residues: CASSPIPGTSGSSYNEQFF. The whole variable domain, remainder taken from reference TRBV18 and TRBJ2-1, is NAGVMQNPRHLVRRRGQEARLRCSPMKGHSHVYWYRQLPEEGLKFMVYLQKENIIDESGMPKERFSAEFPKEGPSILRIQQVVRGDSAAYFCASSPIPGTSGSSYNEQFFGPGTRLTVL.

This clonotype was seen many times. This sequence joins TRBV18 and TRBJ2-3; D is undetermined. This CDR3 contains 15 residues. Trimming took off 0 bases at V and 2 bases at J, with 9 bases between the two ends. Germline V gene data show CDR1 as KGHSH and CDR2 as LQKENI. CDR3 amino acids: CASSPPQRPTDTQYF. CDR3 nucleotide sequence: TGTGCCAGCTCACCACCGCAGCGCCCCACAGATACGCAGTATTTT.

With respect to this clonotype: A read error is possible here, since a much larger clone lies one base away. The chain links TRBV4-2 to TRBJ1-2; weak D call: TRBD1 (6 bases). This CDR3 is 15 amino acids long. CDR1 is LGHNA, CDR2 YNFKEQ, per germline. CDR3 region: CARSQEETGPYGYTF. The CDR3 bases are TGTGCCCGCAGCCAAGAAGAGACAGGACCCTATGGCTACACCTTC.

This clonotype has just a few counts. V and J are TRBV7-2 and TRBJ2-1, with a weak D call TRBD2 (6 bases). V lost 5 bases and J 7 bases, leaving 21 bases between the germline ends. The CDR3 spans 16 residues. The V gene's germline CDR1 is SGHTA and CDR2 FQGNSA. The CDR3 spells CASSRSWDSRLNEQFF. CDR3 bases: TGTGCCAGCAGCCGTAGTTGGGACTCCCGGTTGAATGAGCAGTTCTTC.

This clonotype was observed at least ten times. The gene calls are TRBV7-3 and TRBJ2-1; D is unclear. Germline V gives CDR1 SGHTA, CDR2 FQGTGA. V was trimmed by 8 bases and J by 4 bases, leaving 6 bases between them. CDR3 length: 11 residues. The CDR3 DNA reads TGTGCCAGCGGGAATTACAATGAGCAGTTCTTC. Encoded protein: CASGNYNEQFF.

Written as DNA, the CDR3 is TGTGCCACGCGGGACAGCTTCAATGAAAAACTGTTTTTT. It translates to CATRDSFNEKLFF. The rearrangement links TRBV15 to TRBJ1-4; 7 nucleotides match TRBD1. The CDR3 consists of 13 residues. Germline V gene lookup returns CDR1 LNHNV and CDR2 YYDKDF (reference sequence). The junction had 6 bases not matched to a gene; V was cut back by 9 bases and J by 5 bases.

The sample holds many counts of this clonotype. This chain connects TRBV11-3 to TRBJ2-1; D is perhaps TRBD2 (6 bases). The CDR3 spans 16 residues. V gave up 1 base and J gave up 0 bases, with 10 bases separating them. Germline CDR1 SGHNT, CDR2 YENEEA. CDR3 nucleotides: TGTGCCAGCAGCTTAGGGGCGGGGAGCTCCTACAATGAGCAGTTCTTC. As protein: CASSLGAGSSYNEQFF.

The CDR3 region has the DNA TGTGCCATCAGTGAGGGCGGTAGCTCTGGAAACACCATATATTTT. Protein product: CAISEGGSSGNTIYF. The chain links TRBV10-3 to TRBJ1-3; no definite D call. V lost 2 bases and J 0 bases, leaving 8 bases between the germline ends. The CDR3 contains 15 residues. The germline CDR1 and CDR2 sequences are ENHRY and SYGVKD.

The chain links TRBV7-9 to TRBJ1-3; unclear D gene. Trimming removed 0 bases from V and 1 base from J, with 13 bases in between. The CDR3 consists of 17 residues. Germline lookup yields CDR1 SEHNR and CDR2 FQNEAQ (reference sequence). CDR3 in DNA: TGTGCCAGCAGCTTAGCGCCGGTTCTACCTTCTGGAAACACCATATATTTT. This gives the protein CASSLAPVLPSGNTIYF.

This sequence joins TRBV20-1 and TRBJ1-1; possibly TRBD1 for D (6 bases). CDR1 and CDR2 (germline): DFQATT, SNEGSKA (reference sequence). With 6 bases removed from V and 3 bases from J, the gap between germline ends came to 11 bases. This CDR3 is built from 12 residues. The CDR3 region is CSAIRGDTEAFF. The CDR3 DNA sequence: TGCAGTGCAATTAGGGGGGACACTGAAGCTTTCTTT.

The rearrangement joins TRBV15 to TRBJ2-7; TRBD2 agrees at 13 bases. Germline values: CDR1 LNHNV, CDR2 YYDKDF (reference sequence). The CDR3 has 18 residues. V dropped 4 bases and J dropped 4; count of bases not matched to a gene: 13. CDR3 amino acids: CATSKGGLAGALGYEQYF. CDR3 nucleotide sequence: TGTGCCACCAGCAAGGGTGGACTAGCGGGAGCTCTGGGGTACGAGCAGTACTTC.

Only one count was recorded for this clonotype. The V and J genes are TRBV19 and TRBJ2-1, with 12 bases that match TRBD2. V lost 4 bases, J lost 4 bases, and 5 bases stayed unmatched. Germline lookup yields CDR1 LNHDA and CDR2 SQIVND (reference sequence). This CDR3 is built from 16 residues. The CDR3 DNA reads TGTGCCAGTAGTACCCAGGGACTAGCGGGTTACAATGAGCAGTTCTTC. Its translation is CASSTQGLAGYNEQFF. Filled out from reference TRBV19 and TRBJ2-1, the complete variable domain reads DGGITQSPKYLFRKEGQNVTLSCEQNLNHDAMYWYRQDPGQGLRLIYYSQIVNDFQKGDIAEGYSVSREKKESFPLTVTSAQKNPTAFYLCASSTQGLAGYNEQFFGPGTRLTVL.

This clonotype was seen repeatedly, ten times or more. The CDR3: CASSLSRAQHNEQFF. DNA for the CDR3: TGTGCCAGCAGTTTATCTCGCGCTCAGCACAATGAGCAGTTCTTC. The gene calls are TRBV27 and TRBJ2-1, with unresolved D. The CDR3 consists of 15 residues. Germline V gene sequence: CDR1 MNHEY, CDR2 SMNVEV (reference sequence). Trimming shortened V by 0 bases and J by 5 bases, and 11 bases separated the two germline ends.

This clonotype was picked up many times. The V gene is TRBV20-1, the J gene TRBJ2-1, with 7 bases identical to TRBD2. V was clipped by 7 bases and J by 0 bases; unmatched bases: 9. Germline loops: CDR1 DFQATT, CDR2 SNEGSKA (reference sequence). This CDR3 comprises 15 residues. In DNA form, the CDR3 reads TGCAGTGATAAAGGGACTATAAGCTCCTACAATGAGCAGTTCTTC. Translating gives CSDKGTISSYNEQFF.

This clonotype was detected a few times. The junction and the germline gene differ at one end; a read error may be behind it. The chain uses TRBV28 and TRBJ2-7, with a tentative D call TRBD1 (5 bases). The CDR3 totals 15 residues. CDR1 is MDHEN, CDR2 SYDVKM, per germline. CDR3 sequence: CASSLFRTRTYEQCF. The CDR3, as DNA: TGTGCCAGCAGTTTATTCAGGACACGGACCTACGAGCAGTGCTTC.

The chain uses TRBV28 and TRBJ2-1, with TRBD1 matching 12 bases. V was pared by 5 bases and J by 7 bases, with 9 bases of the junction left unmatched. The CDR3 sequence is 16 residues long. CDR1 is MDHEN and CDR2 is SYDVKM in the germline V gene. CDR3 in amino acids: CASSPAGTGGSNEQFF. The CDR3 DNA reads as TGTGCCAGCAGTCCAGCCGGGACAGGGGGCTCTAATGAGCAGTTCTTC.